This T cell receptor beta chain was documented in a study of blood T cell repertoires in COVID-19 (TCRdb year 2020). Context from the whole study: Collaborator samples came from the United States, Italy and Spain and covered acute and convalescent phases of COVID-19. A freely available public database, intended as a resource for researchers studying the immune response to SARS-CoV-2, is where the repertoires were released. The material from the prospective study consisted of cDNA or gDNA derived from T cells, B-cell-depleted T cells, or PBMCs. Where available, HLA class I and class II types were taken from metadata supplied by the sample provider and were not determined by assay-based typing. Samples were obtained from the ongoing ImmuneRACE study (first 160 participants) and from some 1,200 subjects provided by 6 global collaborators. Deeply sampled blood TCRbeta repertoires from subjects exposed to, actively infected with, or recovered from COVID-19 were included in the dataset. Nearly every sample came with metadata listing a de-identified subject ID, COVID-19 status, age in years and sex. Overall study results and their limits: The amount of clinical and demographic metadata varied by source and participant and was provided uncurated.

Trimming removed 4 bases from V and 8 bases from J, leaving 18 bases between the germline ends. The germline V gene supplies CDR1 SGHRS and CDR2 YFSETQ. The CDR3 spans 15 residues, from the cysteine through the phenylalanine. The only DNA kept is the CDR3, 45 bases in frame from the first base. Whole blood was collected in K2EDTA tubes by collaborating institutions according to the institutions' own protocols. For TCRbeta analysis, collaborators shipped samples in one of three forms: frozen whole blood, isolated PBMCs, or DNA extracted from either of those sample types. Notes on this clone: There is no known antigen for this receptor. No per-base quality is available; no much larger clone lies one base away.

TCRbeta CDR3 regions were amplified from genomic DNA by means of the immunoSEQ Assay, a bias-controlled multiplex PCR. The paper's processing steps were these. The number of nucleated cells in each sample was estimated by amplification of reference gene primers within the assay. Sequence reads were collapsed and filtered to measure the absolute abundance of every unique TCRbeta CDR3 rearrangement. Productive Simpson clonality was computed per sample as the square root of Simpson's diversity index over productive rearrangements. TCRdb holds this immuneACCESS table with in-frame rearrangements only. Some clones are missing; in checked studies, unresolved V genes explain under half, and the rest has no known cause. V and J calls and clone size are copied from that table; D and trimming were computed from the DNA. This sample holds 200,000 to 250,000 clones; approximately 85% were observed only once. Roughly 4% of the sample is held by the ten biggest clonotypes.

The rearranged segments are TRBV5-1 and TRBJ1-4; the D segment cannot be called with confidence. The TCR comes from a man aged 50 to 60 with acute or convalescent COVID-19. Sequenced input: peripheral blood. The encoded CDR3 is CASSPGVPSREKLFF. The bases read TGCGCCAGCAGCCCCGGGGTACCCTCTAGGGAAAAACTGTTTTTT.